This T cell receptor (beta chain) was recorded in a study of metastatic and nonmetastatic thyroid tumors. Study details: It was across blood and tumor or nodule tissue from malignant and benign thyroid patients that repertoires were compared.

Treatment of any kind had been given to no patient before thyroid surgery. Broader study findings: When malignant thyroid tumors were compared with benign nodules, TCR beta diversity was reportedly significantly higher in the malignant tumors. This held in both blood and tumor samples.

Authors' data handling: The study built a papillary thyroid cancer distant-metastasis classifier from CDR3 differences across clinicopathological groups. TCRdb ran MiXCR on the PCR reads. TCRdb, not the authors, supplied the V and J calls. Among roughly 70,000 clones listed, more than 15% were seen once. Ten or more counts support this clone. No antigen is known for it. CDR1 is MGHDK and CDR2 is SYGVNS in the germline V gene. The V and J ends lost 2 bases and 5 bases respectively, with 5 bases between them. The CDR3 is 12 amino acids. J is TRBJ2-3 and V is TRBV25-1; D remains ambiguous. Sequencing was done on a sample of blood. This TCR was sampled from a female donor with papillary thyroid cancer or a benign thyroid nodule (not recorded which). Some clones in this sample may be carry-over from other donors' samples. The CDR3 reads CASSEGGDTQYF. The CDR3 coding sequence is TGTGCCAGCAGTGAAGGTGGAGATACGCAGTATTTT.